This entry lists 5 T cell receptor beta chains sequenced from one sample in a study of T cell clonotyping in hematopoietic cell transplantation. This table comes from immunoSEQ multiplex PCR, and its TCRdb copy is limited to in-frame clones, with some not included. Of fewer than 80,000 clones detected, over 90% appear once; the ten largest clones hold roughly 1.7%. Sequencing was performed on peripheral blood mononuclear cells. The receptors come from a man aged 50-59 years in good health. Some clones in this sample may be carry-over from other donors' samples.

V gene TRBV11-2 combines with J gene TRBJ1-1; D gene ambiguous. The V and J ends lost 0 bases and 5 bases respectively, with 7 bases between them. Per germline, CDR1 SGHAT and CDR2 FQNNGV. This CDR3 is 13 amino acids long. CDR3 loop: CASSLESRTEAFF. The CDR3 DNA is TGTGCCAGCAGCTTAGAGTCTAGGACTGAAGCTTTCTTT.

The V call is TRBV11-2, the J call TRBJ2-3; possibly TRBD1 for D (5 bases). There are 15 residues in the CDR3. V gave up 0 bases and J gave up 6 bases, with 13 bases separating them. The germline V gene encodes CDR1 SGHAT and CDR2 FQNNGV. The CDR3 sequence: CASSLDPPGRDTQYF. The CDR3 DNA sequence: TGTGCCAGCAGCTTAGATCCCCCAGGGCGGGATACGCAGTATTTT.

V is TRBV27 and J is TRBJ2-7, with TRBD2 identical over 11 bases. This CDR3 has 13 amino acids. V shed 3 bases and J 5 bases; nucleotides not matched to a gene: 0. Germline assignment: CDR1 MNHEY and CDR2 SMNVEV (reference sequence). The DNA for the CDR3 is TGTGCCAGCAGTTTTAGCGGGAGGGACGAGCAGTACTTC. Protein product: CASSFSGRDEQYF.

V and J are TRBV6-6 and TRBJ2-7; no clear D gene. With 7 bases removed from V and 9 bases from J, the gap between germline ends came to 13 bases. The CDR3 loop spans 11 amino acids. Germline loops: CDR1 MNHNY, CDR2 SVGAGI (reference sequence). CDR3 sequence: CASILNRGQYF. CDR3 DNA sequence: TGTGCCAGCATTCTAAATCGCGGGCAGTACTTC.

This clone has just one count. The chain uses TRBV11-3 and TRBJ2-1, with D perhaps matching TRBD2 (5 bases). V gave up 3 bases and J gave up 9 bases, with 12 bases separating them. This CDR3 region has 13 residues. Germline CDR1 SGHNT, CDR2 YENEEA. The CDR3 bases are TGTGCCAGCAGCTTTAGGCCCAGCGGTGAGCAGTTCTTC. Translation gives CASSFRPSGEQFF.